A selection of T cell receptor beta chains follows, all from one sample in a study of OX40 agonist ivuxolimab in advanced cancers. The protocol was immunoSEQ multiplex PCR, while the TCRdb copy is restricted to in-frame clones and leaves out a portion. In the table there are 65,000 to 80,000 clones, 87% of which are singletons. The input for sequencing was CD4+ or CD8+ T cells sorted from blood, taken in a trial of the OX40 agonist ivuxolimab. These receptors came from an adult with an advanced solid tumor such as melanoma, head and neck, liver or kidney cancer. CDR3s include the opening cysteine and the closing phenylalanine or tryptophan. A D gene is named only where the DNA matches it firmly. The size field is filled for only some rows; it gives once, few, many or a size class.

j_call d_call clone_size v_call cdr3_nt cdr3_aa
TRBJ2-7 TRBD1 - TRBV13 TGTGCCAGCAGCTTTAGGACAGGGAGCTACGAGCAGTACTTC CASSFRTGSYEQYF
TRBJ2-3 - - TRBV27 TGTGCCAGCTCGAAACGTGGCACAGATACGCAGTATTTT CASSKRGTDTQYF
TRBJ2-2 TRBD2 - TRBV7-9 TGTGCCAGCAGTCCCCGACTAGCGGGAGTAGCCGGGGAGCTGTTTTTT CASSPRLAGVAGELFF
TRBJ2-2 - - TRBV13 TGTGCCAGCAGCTTAGAACCAGGGGCCGAGCTGTTTTTT CASSLEPGAELFF
TRBJ2-1 - few TRBV2 TGTGCCAGCAGTGAAAACGGGCTCTCCTACAATGAGCAGTTCTTC CASSENGLSYNEQFF
TRBJ2-5 TRBD2 - TRBV6-4 TGTGCCAGCAGTAGCGGGACCGGGGGAGAGACCCAGTACTTC CASSSGTGGETQYF
TRBJ1-2 - - TRBV7-9 TGTGCCAGCAGCTTATACGCGGGGACGGGAGTAACTAACTATGGCTACACCTTC CASSLYAGTGVTNYGYTF
TRBJ2-5 - - TRBV11-2 TGTGCCAGCAGCTTATCCCGGCTCCAAGAGACCCAGTACTTC CASSLSRLQETQYF
TRBJ2-3 - - TRBV5-4 TGTGCCAGCAGCTTGACAGGCCCCCACACAGATACGCAGTATTTT CASSLTGPHTDTQYF
TRBJ2-4 - - TRBV2 TGTGCCAGCACCACGGATCTCGGTTCGGACATTCAGTACTTC CASTTDLGSDIQYF
TRBJ2-7 - - TRBV10-3 TGTGCCTCTAGGGGAGCGGGCTCCTACGAGCAGTACTTC CASRGAGSYEQYF
TRBJ2-1 - - TRBV7-6 TGTGCCAGCAGCTCTTCCCTTCAGATGTACTCCTACAATGAGCAGTTCTTC CASSSSLQMYSYNEQFF
TRBJ2-3 - - TRBV7-9 TGTGCCAGCAGCCAGGGCCCAGATACGCAGTATTTT CASSQGPDTQYF
TRBJ1-4 - - TRBV7-6 TGTGCCAGCAGCTTAGCGCTCAGGGGTAGTCGGACTAATGAAAAACTGTTTTTT CASSLALRGSRTNEKLFF
TRBJ2-7 TRBD1 - TRBV7-2 TGTGCCAGCAGCTTACACGGGACAGGGGCCTCCGAGCAGTACTTC CASSLHGTGASEQYF
TRBJ2-7 TRBD1 - TRBV7-9 TGTGCCAGCAGCTTGGGACAGTCCCTCGAGCAGTACTTC CASSLGQSLEQYF
TRBJ1-5 TRBD1 - TRBV7-2 TGTGCCAGCAGCTATATGACAGGGGGTAGCAATCAGCCCCAGCATTTT CASSYMTGGSNQPQHF
TRBJ2-7 TRBD1 - TRBV11-1 TGTGCCAGCAGCTTAGGGACAGGGGGCGGCGAGCAGTACTTC CASSLGTGGGEQYF
TRBJ1-6 - - TRBV5-6 TGTGCCAGCAGCCCCCGGGGATCTAATTCACCCCTCCACTTT CASSPRGSNSPLHF
TRBJ1-1 - - TRBV6-4 TGTGCCAGCAGAGCGCGACTGGGTCCTTTCTTT CASRARLGPFF
TRBJ2-3 - - TRBV25-1 TGTGCCAGCAGTGAAAACAGGATAATCGCAGATACGCAGTATTTT CASSENRIIADTQYF
TRBJ2-1 TRBD2 - TRBV5-1 TGCGCCAGCAGCCGCGGGACTAGCGTGGGTATAGGGAATGAGCAGTTCTTC CASSRGTSVGIGNEQFF
TRBJ2-1 TRBD2 - TRBV19 TGTGCCAGTAGTTTCTCCCAGGGGACTAGCGGATACAATGAGCAGTTCTTC CASSFSQGTSGYNEQFF
TRBJ2-1 - - TRBV15 TGTGCCACCAGCAGTTCGGGACCCTACAATGAGCAGTTCTTC CATSSSGPYNEQFF
TRBJ1-1 TRBD1 - TRBV6-1 TGTGCCAGCAGTGAAGGACAGGGAAACACTGAAGCTTTCTTT CASSEGQGNTEAFF
TRBJ2-7 - - TRBV28 TGTGCCAGCAGGCCCGGGACGTCCTACGAGCAGTACTTC CASRPGTSYEQYF
TRBJ2-3 - once TRBV6-1 TGTGCCAGCAGTGAAGCGCTTCCCGGGGGACTCGGGCGAAGGGATACGCAGTATTTT CASSEALPGGLGRRDTQYF
TRBJ1-4 - - TRBV19 TGTGCCAGTAGTACGGACAGCCTTAATGAAAAACTGTTTTTT CASSTDSLNEKLFF
TRBJ1-2 - - TRBV4-1 TGCGCCAGCAGCCGAACGGGGAGGGGGAACTATGGCTACACCTTC CASSRTGRGNYGYTF
TRBJ2-3 TRBD2 once TRBV7-9 TGTGCCAGCAGCGTCGGGGACTACACAGATACGCAGTATTTT CASSVGDYTDTQYF
TRBJ2-7 TRBD2 few TRBV28 TGTGCCAGCAGTTCGGCCGGACTAGCGGGAGTTCCCTACGAGCAGTACTTC CASSSAGLAGVPYEQYF
TRBJ1-2 TRBD1 - TRBV9 TGTGCCAGCAGCGTAATAGGACAGGGGGCCAAGGGCTACACCTTC CASSVIGQGAKGYTF
TRBJ2-2 TRBD1 - TRBV18 TGTGCCAGCTCACCCGAAACAGGGGTCACCGGGGAGCTGTTTTTT CASSPETGVTGELFF
TRBJ2-5 TRBD2 once TRBV7-2 TGTGCCAGCAGCTCCGATAGCGGGAGAGAGACCCAGTACTTC CASSSDSGRETQYF
TRBJ2-1 - - TRBV28 TGTGCCAGCAGTTTATCCCAGGGAAGGAATGAGCAGTTCTTC CASSLSQGRNEQFF
TRBJ2-5 - - TRBV18 TGTGCCAGCTCACAACACCTGGGAGAGACCCAGTACTTC CASSQHLGETQYF
TRBJ1-3 TRBD1 - TRBV9 TGTGCCAGCAGCCGGGACAGGGGCTCTGGAAACACCATATATTTT CASSRDRGSGNTIYF
TRBJ1-5 - - TRBV18 TGTGCCAGCTCGACGGACAGAGATCAGCCCCAGCATTTT CASSTDRDQPQHF
TRBJ2-1 TRBD2 once TRBV28 TGTGCCAGCAGTTTAGATGCTAGCGGGCTTTCCTACAATGAGCAGTTCTTC CASSLDASGLSYNEQFF
TRBJ2-5 TRBD2 - TRBV7-9 TGTGCCAGCAGCTTAGGAGCGGGAGACCACCAAGAGACCCAGTACTTC CASSLGAGDHQETQYF
TRBJ2-7 - - TRBV11-2 TGTGCCAGCGCAGGGTCCTACGAGCAGTACTTC CASAGSYEQYF
TRBJ1-2 - - TRBV12-5 TGTGCTAGTGGTTTGGTTACTGGGAAGGGACGGGTATCATACACCTTC CASGLVTGKGRVSYTF
TRBJ1-2 - - TRBV7-9 TGTGCCAGCAGCCGGACTGGTAATGGCTACACCTTC CASSRTGNGYTF
TRBJ2-7 TRBD1 once TRBV6-6 TGTGCCAGCAGTTACGAAACGACAGGGGGCTACGAGCAGTACTTC CASSYETTGGYEQYF
TRBJ2-3 - - TRBV29-1 TGCAGCGGCACTAGAGACCAGGATACGCAGTATTTT CSGTRDQDTQYF
TRBJ1-1 - - TRBV18 TGTGCCAGCTCACCCCCCTGGGTCTTGAACACTGAAGCTTTCTTT CASSPPWVLNTEAFF
TRBJ2-5 - - TRBV18 TGTGCCAGCTCAAAGTCCGAGACCCAGTACTTC CASSKSETQYF
TRBJ2-1 - - TRBV14 TGTGCCAGCAGAAAAGGTAGCTCCTACAATGAGCAGTTCTTC CASRKGSSYNEQFF
TRBJ2-5 - - TRBV28 TGTGCCAGCAGTTTTGGGGTATTGGAGACCCAGTACTTC CASSFGVLETQYF
TRBJ2-3 TRBD2 - TRBV11-2 TGTGCCAGCAGCTTGAGACTAGCGGGAAATTCAGATACGCAGTATTTT CASSLRLAGNSDTQYF
TRBJ1-4 TRBD1 - TRBV7-7 TGTGCCAGCAGCGCTACACCGGGACAGGGGGCTAGACTGTTTTTT CASSATPGQGARLFF
TRBJ2-1 TRBD2 once TRBV10-3 TGTGCCATCATGAATAGCGGGAGCAGTGATGAGCAGTTCTTC CAIMNSGSSDEQFF
TRBJ2-5 TRBD2 - TRBV7-6 TGTGCCAGCAGCTTAGGTGCGGGAGCCATCCAAGAGACCCAGTACTTC CASSLGAGAIQETQYF
TRBJ2-7 - - TRBV19 TGTGCCAGTAGTATGTATGGGGGAGGCATGACAACCTACGAGCAGTACTTC CASSMYGGGMTTYEQYF
TRBJ2-6 - once TRBV7-9 TGTGCCAGCAGCCGATCCGAGGCAGCCGCTCTCTCTGGGGCCAACGTCCTGACTTTC CASSRSEAAALSGANVLTF
TRBJ1-2 - - TRBV11-2 TGTGCCAGCAGCTTAGTCGGTACAGGTCGCAACTATGGCTACACCTTC CASSLVGTGRNYGYTF
TRBJ2-5 TRBD2 few TRBV5-1 TGCGCCAGCAGCTTGGGAATAGCGGGAGCCCAAGAGACCCAGTACTTC CASSLGIAGAQETQYF
TRBJ2-7 TRBD2 - TRBV5-1 TGCGCCAGCAGCTTGAGGTCTAGCGGGAGGGACGAGCAGTACTTC CASSLRSSGRDEQYF
TRBJ1-5 TRBD1 - TRBV7-2 TGTGCCAGCAGCATGACAGGGACTAGCAATCAGCCCCAGCATTTT CASSMTGTSNQPQHF
TRBJ2-3 TRBD2 - TRBV29-1 TGCAGCATTCTAGCGGAGGTACCCAGGGATACGCAGTATTTT CSILAEVPRDTQYF